A single sample is the source of the 32 T cell receptor beta chains below, sequenced in a study of blood T cell repertoires in COVID-19 (dated by TCRdb to 2018 to 2020). Libraries were made using the immunoSEQ multiplex PCR assay. The immuneACCESS repertoire file appears here via TCRdb, limited to in-frame rearrangements. These files lack a portion of the clones; in checked studies, under half of the deficit traces to unresolved V genes, and the cause of the others is not known. Within this sample are 150,000 to 200,000 clones, with 80% of them counted one time only. The ten largest clones take up around 6% of the sample. Sequenced input: PBMCs or T cells enriched from blood (not recorded which). These TCRs come from a man aged 35 to 55 who had recovered from COVID-19.

This clone came up a few times. The chain employs TRBV5-1 and TRBJ1-4; TRBD1 agrees at 7 bases. Germline V lookup: CDR1 SGHRS, CDR2 YFSETQ. CDR3 length: 17 amino acids. V was clipped by 3 bases and J by 0 bases; unmatched bases: 8. DNA for the CDR3: TGCGCCAGCAGCTGGAGATCCGGACAGGCAACTAATGAAAAACTGTTTTTT. It translates to CASSWRSGQATNEKLFF.

The rearrangement joins TRBV3-1 (or the pseudogene TRBV3-2) to TRBJ2-3; 13 nucleotides align to TRBD2. The CDR3 has 17 residues. Trimming at V came to 4 bases and at J to 5 bases, leaving 9 bases not matched to a gene. Looked up from germline, CDR1 is LGHDT and CDR2 is YNNKEL (reference sequence). The CDR3 DNA is TGTGCCAGCAGCCCCCCACTAGGACTAGCGGGGGAAGATACGCAGTATTTT. Residues: CASSPPLGLAGEDTQYF.

The chain is built from TRBV10-3 and TRBJ1-3; D is possibly TRBD1 (5 bases). The V and J ends lost 0 bases and 7 bases respectively, with 13 bases between them. CDR3 length: 15 amino acids. The germline V gene has CDR1 ENHRY and CDR2 SYGVKD. The CDR3, as DNA: TGTGCCATCAGTGAGTCGATGGGGCAGGGCAACACCATATATTTT. Translated, it gives CAISESMGQGNTIYF.

The CDR3 is CASSSWTGQDQPQHF. DNA of the CDR3: TGTGCCAGCAGCTCGTGGACAGGGCAGGATCAGCCCCAGCATTTT. The chain carries TRBV7-2 and TRBJ1-5; 8 bases align to TRBD1. Germline CDR1 is SGHTA and CDR2 is FQGNSA. J gave up 5 bases and V 4 bases, and 7 bases lay outside the gene matches. There are 15 residues in the CDR3.

This chain links TRBV7-2 with TRBJ2-5; 10 bases fit TRBD2. This CDR3 contains 14 residues. Trimming took 5 bases from V and 5 from J; bases not matched to a gene: 5. Germline assignment: CDR1 SGHTA and CDR2 FQGNSA. CDR3 in amino acids: CASSRAGGRETQYF. CDR3 in DNA: TGTGCCAGCAGCAGAGCGGGGGGGCGCGAGACCCAGTACTTC. Supplemented by reference TRBV7-2 and TRBJ2-5, the full variable domain reads GAGVSQSPSNKVTEKGKDVELRCDPISGHTALYWYRQSLGQGLEFLIYFQGNSAPDKSGLPSDRFSAERTGGSVSTLTIQRTQQEDSAVYLCASSRAGGRETQYFGPGTRLLVL.

This chain connects TRBV7-9 to TRBJ1-2; perhaps TRBD1 as D (5 bases). Germline CDR1 reads SEHNR; CDR2 reads FQNEAQ (reference sequence). The CDR3 extends over 12 amino acids. Trimming took 3 bases from V and 8 from J, leaving 10 bases between them. For the CDR3, the DNA is TGTGCCAGCAGCTTGGGGCAGGCGGGCTACACCTTC. Protein: CASSLGQAGYTF.

The genes are TRBV5-6 and TRBJ2-6; D is unclear. Per the germline V gene, CDR1 is SGHDT and CDR2 is YYEEEE. V lost 4 bases, J lost 9 bases, and 14 bases lay in between. This CDR3 is 14 amino acids long. CDR3 loop: CASSRLTHYNVLTF. CDR3 coding DNA: TGTGCCAGCAGCCGCCTGACACATTACAACGTCCTGACTTTC.

This chain joins TRBV18 and TRBJ1-1; no clear D. The CDR3 sequence is 14 residues long. V lost 3 bases to trimming and J lost 2 bases, with 10 bases between them. Germline CDR1 KGHSH, CDR2 LQKENI. Here the CDR3 reads CASSPSYLNTEAFF. CDR3 nucleotide sequence: TGTGCCAGCTCACCCTCGTATCTTAACACTGAAGCTTTCTTT.

The J gene is TRBJ1-2, the V gene TRBV5-8; TRBD1 agrees at 9 bases. The CDR3 totals 13 residues. The V and J ends lost 4 bases and 6 bases, in that order; junction bases with no gene match: 4. CDR1 and CDR2 (germline): SGHTS, YDEGEE. This chain's CDR3 is CASSATGGNGYTF. Here the CDR3 DNA reads TGTGCCAGCAGCGCGACAGGGGGGAATGGCTACACCTTC.

About this clone: Other nucleotide sequences from this sample produce the same CDR3. V gene TRBV5-1 combines with J gene TRBJ1-2; a possible D gene is TRBD1 (5 bases). V was cut by 0 bases and J by 6 bases, with 12 bases left in between. Per the germline V gene, CDR1 is SGHRS and CDR2 is YFSETQ. The CDR3 has 14 residues. The CDR3 DNA follows: TGCGCCAGCAGCTTGGCCGGGCAGGGTGATGGCTACACCTTC. Residues: CASSLAGQGDGYTF.

In DNA, the CDR3 is TGTGCCAGCAGCAATCGACAGACCAGCACAGATACGCAGTATTTT. Its translation is CASSNRQTSTDTQYF. The chain recombines TRBV5-6 with TRBJ2-3; weak D call: TRBD1 (5 bases). In germline, CDR1 is SGHDT, CDR2 YYEEEE. The CDR3 extends over 15 amino acids. V lost 4 bases and J 0 bases, leaving 12 bases between the germline ends.

This clone has just a few counts. V is TRBV4-1 and J is TRBJ1-3, with D perhaps TRBD1 (6 bases). CDR1 is MGHRA and CDR2 is YSYEKL in the germline V gene. This CDR3 is 15 amino acids long. Trimming took off 0 bases at V and 3 bases at J, with 9 bases between the two ends. CDR3: CASSQDEGDGNTIYF. The CDR3 region has the DNA TGCGCCAGCAGCCAAGACGAGGGGGATGGAAACACCATATATTTT.

J is TRBJ1-1 and V is TRBV6-5, with 8 bases lining up with TRBD1. Germline CDR1 is MNHEY and CDR2 is SVGAGI. There are 12 residues in the CDR3. Trimming removed 6 bases from V and 9 bases from J; junction bases left unmatched: 6. The CDR3 coding sequence is TGTGCCAGCAGGACAGGGGTAAAAAAAGCTTTCTTT. Protein product: CASRTGVKKAFF.

The chain recombines TRBV19 with TRBJ1-5; 7 bases map to TRBD1. V lost 5 bases and J lost 6; bases outside the gene matches: 10. CDR1 is LNHDA and CDR2 is SQIVND in the germline V gene (reference sequence). The CDR3 spans 15 residues. The CDR3 protein is CASSVTGSRSQPQHF. Written as DNA, the CDR3 is TGTGCCAGTAGTGTGACAGGGTCGCGGAGTCAGCCCCAGCATTTT.

There are many counts of this clone. This chain connects TRBV30 to TRBJ1-2; 7 nucleotides line up with TRBD1. This CDR3 spans 14 amino acids. Germline V gives CDR1 GTSNPN, CDR2 SVGIG (reference sequence). Germline trimming cut 2 bases from V and 8 bases from J; bases unmatched to any gene: 11. Written as DNA, the CDR3 is TGTGCCTGGAGTCTTACGACAGGGCGTGGCGGCTACACCTTC. Translating it yields CAWSLTTGRGGYTF. The full variable domain, with the rest looked up from reference TRBV30 and TRBJ1-2, is SQTIHQWPATLVQPVGSPLSLECTVEGTSNPNLYWYRQAAGRGLQLLFYSVGIGQISSEVPQNLSASRPQDRQFILSSKKLLLSDSGFYLCAWSLTTGRGGYTFGSGTRLTVV.

V and J are TRBV9 and TRBJ2-3, with D tentatively TRBD1 (6 bases). CDR3 length equals 15 residues. Germline lookup yields CDR1 SGDLS and CDR2 YYNGEE. Trimming left V 4 bases short and J 0 bases short, with 12 bases between. CDR3 sequence: CASSPFGQSTDTQYF. The CDR3 nucleotides read TGTGCCAGCAGCCCATTCGGACAGAGCACAGATACGCAGTATTTT.

The genes are TRBV10-3 and TRBJ1-3; D might be TRBD1 (5 bases). There are 13 residues in the CDR3. The ends were cut back, 6 bases at V and 6 bases at J, with 12 bases in the middle. Germline V gene data show CDR1 as ENHRY and CDR2 as SYGVKD. The CDR3 spells CAIRGGEENTIYF. The CDR3 nucleotides are TGTGCCATCAGGGGGGGGGAGGAAAACACCATATATTTT.

V and J are TRBV5-5 and TRBJ2-1, with 7 bases lining up with TRBD1. Germline V gene data show CDR1 as SGHKS and CDR2 as YYEKEE (reference sequence). The CDR3 consists of 13 residues. Trimming cost V 2 bases and J 8 bases; bases outside gene matches: 4. The CDR3 spells CASSLQGIDEQFF. In DNA form, the CDR3 reads TGTGCCAGCAGCTTACAGGGGATCGATGAGCAGTTCTTC.

The rearrangement links TRBV11-2 to TRBJ2-3; 8 bases agree with TRBD1. J gave up 5 bases and V 5 bases, and 15 bases lay outside the gene matches. The CDR3 runs 17 residues. The germline V gene encodes CDR1 SGHAT and CDR2 FQNNGV. The CDR3 here is CASSHPNRGFFEDTQYF. The CDR3 DNA is TGTGCCAGCAGCCATCCGAACAGGGGGTTCTTTGAAGATACGCAGTATTTT.

V usage is TRBV12-5 and J usage is TRBJ2-1; 8 bases match TRBD2. Trimming cost V 7 bases and J 8 bases; bases outside gene matches: 10. Germline V gene data show CDR1 as LGHNT and CDR2 as FRNRAP. The CDR3 covers 14 residues. The chain's CDR3 is CASDSGTSFYEQFF. The CDR3 region has the DNA TGTGCTAGTGACTCCGGGACTAGTTTCTATGAGCAGTTCTTC.

This clone was found once. The J gene is TRBJ2-5, the V gene TRBV7-9; possibly TRBD2 for D (6 bases). This CDR3 region has 16 residues. Trimming shortened V by 5 bases and J by 2 bases, and 18 bases separated the two germline ends. Germline values: CDR1 SEHNR, CDR2 FQNEAQ (reference sequence). The DNA for the CDR3 is TGTGCCAGCAGCCCACCTCAGGATGCGGGACAAGAGACCCAGTACTTC. Amino acids: CASSPPQDAGQETQYF.

The chain carries TRBV18 and TRBJ1-1, with D tentatively TRBD1 (5 bases). The CDR3 totals 17 residues. V lost 2 bases and J lost 1, with 17 bases in between. Germline V gene data show CDR1 as KGHSH and CDR2 as LQKENI. CDR3 bases: TGTGCCAGCTCACCAACCTCGTTGGGGCAGGGGAACACTGAAGCTTTCTTT. Its protein product is CASSPTSLGQGNTEAFF.

The rearrangement uses TRBV5-4 and TRBJ2-7, with TRBD1 identical over 10 bases. The CDR3 loop spans 16 amino acids. CDR1 SGHNT and CDR2 YYREEE come from the germline V gene (reference sequence). V dropped 4 bases and J dropped 3; count of bases not matched to a gene: 10. As DNA, the CDR3 is TGTGCCAGCAGCACAGGACAGGGGGGGGATGTCTACGAGCAGTACGTC. Encoded protein: CASSTGQGGDVYEQYV.

This chain joins TRBV29-1 and TRBJ1-1; the D gene is possibly TRBD1 (6 bases). The CDR3 extends over 14 amino acids. Per germline, CDR1 SQVTM and CDR2 ANQGSEA. V lost 6 bases, J lost 4 bases, and 18 bases lay in between. In DNA, the CDR3 is TGCAGCGTCCAGGGCAGGGGAGGGGTCACTGAAGCTTTCTTT. Translating gives CSVQGRGGVTEAFF.

V usage is TRBV27 and J usage is TRBJ2-7, with TRBD2 identical over 10 bases. The CDR3 length is 15 residues. Looked up from germline, CDR1 is MNHEY and CDR2 is SMNVEV (reference sequence). With 6 bases clipped from V and 3 bases from J, the junction kept 8 bases outside the gene matches. The CDR3 DNA follows: TGTGCCAGCAGGCAAGAGCGGGGGGGCCTCTACGAGCAGTACTTC. Its translation: CASRQERGGLYEQYF.

The V gene is TRBV11-2, the J gene TRBJ1-2, with 8 bases identical to TRBD1. Germline CDR1 and CDR2: SGHAT and FQNNGV. The junction had 12 bases not matched to a gene; V was cut back by 5 bases and J by 4 bases. CDR3 size: 16 residues. CDR3 sequence reads: CASSPRDRLGSYGYTF. In DNA, the CDR3 is TGTGCCAGCAGCCCCCGGGACAGGTTAGGATCCTATGGCTACACCTTC.

This chain connects TRBV11-3 to TRBJ1-6; TRBD1 aligns across 7 bases. Trimming removed 1 base from V and 7 bases from J; junction bases left unmatched: 4. The CDR3 extends over 15 amino acids. CDR1 SGHNT and CDR2 YENEEA come from the germline V gene. The CDR3 coding sequence is TGTGCCAGCAGCTTAGGGGGGACAGCGAATTCACCCCTCCACTTT. Translated: CASSLGGTANSPLHF. The full variable domain, in which reference TRBV11-3 and TRBJ1-6 provide the parts outside the CDR3, is EAGVVQSPRYKIIEKKQPVAFWCNPISGHNTLYWYLQNLGQGPELLIRYENEEAVDDSQLPKDRFSAERLKGVDSTLKIQPAELGDSAVYLCASSLGGTANSPLHFGNGTRLTVT.

The rearrangement uses TRBV7-3 and TRBJ2-3, with 7 bases lining up with TRBD2. CDR1 and CDR2 (germline): SGHTA, FQGTGA. The CDR3 runs to 13 residues. After removal of 5 bases from V and 6 bases from J, the junction contained 5 bases not matched to a gene. The CDR3 bases are TGTGCCAGCAGCCCATCGCGGGGGGATACGCAGTATTTT. Protein sequence: CASSPSRGDTQYF.

The rearrangement uses TRBV15 and TRBJ2-3; TRBD2 matches at 7 bases. V lost 4 bases, J lost 11 bases, and 12 bases stayed unmatched. The CDR3 covers 14 residues. The V gene's germline CDR1 is LNHNV and CDR2 YYDKDF (reference sequence). In nucleotides, the CDR3 is TGTGCCACCAGCATGGGGGGGTCGGGACCGCAGCAGTATTTT. As protein: CATSMGGSGPQQYF.

V and J are TRBV7-3 and TRBJ1-1; D might be TRBD1 (6 bases). The CDR3 spans 14 residues. Per the germline V gene, CDR1 is SGHTA and CDR2 is FQGTGA. The V end was cut by 5 bases, the J end by 7 bases, with 17 bases between. CDR3 residues: CASSLSQGSVEAFF. Here the CDR3 DNA reads TGTGCCAGCAGCCTTAGCCAGGGGTCGGTTGAAGCTTTCTTT.

The chain combines TRBV3-1 (or the pseudogene TRBV3-2) with TRBJ1-2; D is possibly TRBD1 (5 bases). Germline V CDR1 and CDR2: LGHDT, YNNKEL (reference sequence). Between the trimmed V and J ends, which lost 0 bases and 8 bases, there was a span of 16 bases. CDR3 size: 15 residues. As DNA, the CDR3 is TGTGCCAGCAGCCAAGACAGGGCCTGGAAAGGGGGCTACACCTTC. Amino acids: CASSQDRAWKGGYTF.

In its sample, this clone was seen once. The chain has TRBV27 and TRBJ1-1; D ambiguous. Germline-derived CDR1 and CDR2 are MNHEY and SMNVEV (reference sequence). The CDR3 has 16 amino acids. The ends were cut back, 8 bases at V and 0 bases at J, with 19 bases in the middle. CDR3 DNA: TGTGCCAGCCATGAGGGTTCGGGAATTTTGAACACTGAAGCTTTCTTT. Translation: CASHEGSGILNTEAFF.